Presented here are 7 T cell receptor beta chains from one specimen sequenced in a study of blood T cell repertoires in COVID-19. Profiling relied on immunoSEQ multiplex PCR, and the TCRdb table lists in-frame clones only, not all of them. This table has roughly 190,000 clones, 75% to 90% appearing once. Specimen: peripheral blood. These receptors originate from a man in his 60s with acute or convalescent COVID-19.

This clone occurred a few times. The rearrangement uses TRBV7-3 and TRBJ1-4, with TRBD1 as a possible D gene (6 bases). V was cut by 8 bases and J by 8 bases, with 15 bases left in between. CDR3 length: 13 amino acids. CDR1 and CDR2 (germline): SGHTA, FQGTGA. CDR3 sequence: CASGPGVGEKLFF. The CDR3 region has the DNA TGTGCCAGCGGACCAGGGGTAGGGGAAAAACTGTTTTTT.

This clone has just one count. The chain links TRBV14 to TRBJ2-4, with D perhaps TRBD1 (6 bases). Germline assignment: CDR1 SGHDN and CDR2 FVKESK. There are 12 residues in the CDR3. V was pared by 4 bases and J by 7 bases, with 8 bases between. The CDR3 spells CASSPQGNIQYF. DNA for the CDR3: TGTGCCAGCAGCCCACAGGGCAACATTCAGTACTTC.

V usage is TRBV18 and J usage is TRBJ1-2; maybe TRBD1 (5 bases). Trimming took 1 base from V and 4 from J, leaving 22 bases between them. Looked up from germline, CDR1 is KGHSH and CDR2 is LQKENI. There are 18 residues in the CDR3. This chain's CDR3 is CASSPLIEHGGVIYGYTF. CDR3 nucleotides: TGTGCCAGCTCACCACTGATTGAACATGGGGGGGTGATCTATGGCTACACCTTC.

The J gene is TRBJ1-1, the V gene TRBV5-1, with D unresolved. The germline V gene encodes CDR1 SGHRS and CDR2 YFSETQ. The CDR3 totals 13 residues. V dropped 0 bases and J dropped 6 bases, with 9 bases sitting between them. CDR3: CASSLGASAEAFF. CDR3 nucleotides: TGCGCCAGCAGCTTGGGAGCGAGCGCTGAAGCTTTCTTT.

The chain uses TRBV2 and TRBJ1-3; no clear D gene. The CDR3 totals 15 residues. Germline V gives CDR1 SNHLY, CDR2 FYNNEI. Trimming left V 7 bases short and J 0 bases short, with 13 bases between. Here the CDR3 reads CASNFRRDSGNTIYF. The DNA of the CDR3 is TGTGCCAGCAATTTCAGGAGGGACTCTGGAAACACCATATATTTT.

In DNA, the CDR3 is TGCGCCAGCAGCCAAGTTGCGGGACAGGGAGCGGGCACAGATACGCAGTATTTT. It is translated as CASSQVAGQGAGTDTQYF. The genes are TRBV4-3 and TRBJ2-3; 9 bases are a match to TRBD1. Trimming took 1 base from V and 1 from J; bases not matched to a gene: 9. The CDR3 spans 18 residues. Looked up from germline, CDR1 is LGHNA and CDR2 is YSLEER.

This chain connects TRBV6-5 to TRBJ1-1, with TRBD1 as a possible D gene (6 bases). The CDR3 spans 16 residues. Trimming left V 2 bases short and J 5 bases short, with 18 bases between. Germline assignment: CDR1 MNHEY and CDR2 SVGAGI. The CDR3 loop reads CASSYSGQILGTEAFF. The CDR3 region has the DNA TGTGCCAGCAGTTACAGTGGACAGATTTTGGGGACTGAAGCTTTCTTT.